This T cell receptor beta chain was captured in a study of PD-L1 blockade in urothelial cancer. Across the study: Patients initiated atezolizumab at some point between 2013 and 2015 at 1,200 mg intravenously every 3 weeks. Treatment start was followed by blood analysis at 3 weeks (second dose) and again at 6 weeks.

On this clone: The antigen remains unidentified.

CDR1 is SGHNT and CDR2 is YYREEE in the germline V gene (reference sequence). The CDR3 runs to 14 residues. The V end was cut by 0 bases, the J end by 2 bases, with 9 bases between. The data were produced by immunoSEQ multiplex PCR, yet TCRdb's version contains in-frame clones alone and is incomplete. The table has about 21,000 clones, 90% seen once. Notes on the study in general: Tumor-associated blood clones were expanded more by durable-benefit patients at 3 weeks.

The specimen comprised PBMCs, sampled around atezolizumab (anti-PD-L1) treatment. The sequence came from a woman aged 60 to 75 with urothelial cancer. V is TRBV5-4 and J is TRBJ2-7; D gene unclear. The CDR3 DNA reads TGTGCCAGCAGCTTGGGTGTAAATCCCTACGAGCAGTACTTC. Translating it yields CASSLGVNPYEQYF.